These T cell receptor beta chains were read from a single sample in a study of T-cell reconstitution after alpha-beta-depleted transplantation in children. TCRdb independently ran MiXCR on the PCR reads; one entry per CDR3 protein. The repertoire includes around 200,000 distinct CDR3 sequences, approximately 9.5% of them detected once, and roughly 6.2% sits in the top ten. This sample comprised PBMCs from the stem cell graft donor, obtained from the stem cell graft. The receptors originated from a human donor who donated a stem cell graft to a child with acute lymphoblastic leukemia. The CDR3 runs from the conserved cysteine through the conserved F or W. The D gene is left open where the match is weak.

j_call v_call d_call cdr3_aa
TRBJ2-2 TRBV2 TRBD2 CASSGPGGYTGELFF
TRBJ2-3 TRBV28 NA CAMAHGLLTDTQYF
TRBJ1-5 TRBV6-1 TRBD1 CASSDTGGVQPQHF
TRBJ1-5 TRBV3-1 NA CASSHGDQEYQPQHF
TRBJ2-7 TRBV3-1 NA CASSQGGRDSYEQYF
TRBJ2-3 TRBV12-3/TRBV12-4 TRBD1 CASSSLDSPPTGAQYF
TRBJ2-1 TRBV5-1 TRBD1 CASSHGQGMDEQFF
TRBJ1-3 TRBV5-1 NA CASRAVVGTYSGNTIYF
TRBJ1-6 TRBV20-1 NA CSARISGRDSPLHF
TRBJ2-1 TRBV12-3/TRBV12-4 TRBD2 CASSPLSVTSGGPGGEQFF
TRBJ2-2 TRBV15 TRBD1 CATTSVGQMNTGELFF
TRBJ2-3 TRBV5-1 TRBD2 CASSLAGGGANTDTQYF
TRBJ2-1 TRBV5-1 NA CASSFSVRQAQFF
TRBJ1-2 TRBV5-1 NA CASSHGAAYGYTF
TRBJ2-3 TRBV3-1 NA CASSQTGWEQYF
TRBJ1-5 TRBV2 TRBD1 CASSEETGRISNQPQHF
TRBJ2-1 TRBV2 TRBD2 CASSEGGSSYNEQFF
TRBJ1-2 TRBV12-3/TRBV12-4 TRBD1 CAISLGAGGGYTF
TRBJ2-7 TRBV27 NA CASSSVGAAAPGEQYF
TRBJ1-1 TRBV7-6 TRBD1 CASSLAGQGAVFAEAFF
TRBJ1-6 TRBV12-3/TRBV12-4 NA CASSLVFSPLHF
TRBJ1-2 TRBV10-3 NA CASKLQGDYGYTF
TRBJ2-7 TRBV3-1 NA CASSHLQDRKQYF
TRBJ1-3 TRBV29-1 NA CSVGAGELSGNTIYF
TRBJ2-7 TRBV4-3 NA CASSQDLVPSYEQYF
TRBJ2-3 TRBV5-8 NA CASSLYRVDTQYF
TRBJ1-2 TRBV20-1 NA CSARGDGTNYGYTF
TRBJ1-5 TRBV7-2 TRBD1 CASSQGQNSNQPQHF
TRBJ2-3 TRBV5-6 NA CASSLGIGFGTDTQYF
TRBJ2-7 TRBV28 NA CASSFSDNLLYEQYF
TRBJ2-6 TRBV28 NA CASTLGWGAGANVLTF
TRBJ1-1 TRBV20-1 TRBD1 CSARAIGTGEWWTEAFF
TRBJ2-3 TRBV7-8 NA CASSNYPGTLGTDTQYF
TRBJ1-6 TRBV5-1 NA CASSLGQGAGTTNSPLHF
TRBJ1-2 TRBV5-1 NA CASSLGPTTGAVGYTF
TRBJ1-1 TRBV5-1 NA CASSLVTEPENTEAFF
TRBJ2-6 TRBV4-2 NA CASSQDGLAGANVLTF
TRBJ1-2 TRBV21-1 NA CASSPSLSGDPPYGYTF
TRBJ1-2 TRBV12-3/TRBV12-4 TRBD1 CASNPTGTDKVTF
TRBJ1-2 TRBV5-1 NA CASRTTYDYGYTF
TRBJ2-5 TRBV7-9 NA CASSTLGVGPSETQYF